The next 4 T cell receptor beta chains were all read from a single sample in a study of blood T cell repertoires in COVID-19. Libraries were prepared by immunoSEQ multiplex PCR; TCRdb keeps only in-frame clonotypes and omits some of them. The sample holds 140,000 to 150,000 clones, over 70% seen once. Sequencing input: peripheral blood. The receptors here all came from a man in his 70s who had recovered from COVID-19.

The V call is TRBV18, the J call TRBJ2-2; weak D call: TRBD1 (5 bases). V was shortened by 3 bases and J by 4 bases, with 9 bases between the two germline ends. CDR3 length: 14 amino acids. Per germline, CDR1 KGHSH and CDR2 LQKENI. The CDR3 DNA is TGTGCCAGCTCACCGGGGCCGGGCACCGGGGAGCTGTTTTTT. Its translation is CASSPGPGTGELFF.

The chain uses TRBV5-4 and TRBJ1-2, with 7 positions matching TRBD1. Looked up from germline, CDR1 is SGHNT and CDR2 is YYREEE (reference sequence). The ends lost 7 bases at V and 3 bases at J; junction bases unmatched: 21. The length of the CDR3 is 18 residues. CDR3 loop: CASSKQGMRITSYYGYTF. DNA for the CDR3: TGTGCCAGCTCTAAACAGGGGATGAGAATAACGAGTTACTATGGCTACACCTTC.

The chain links TRBV19 to TRBJ2-3; 7 nucleotides line up with TRBD1. Germline values: CDR1 LNHDA, CDR2 SQIVND (reference sequence). The CDR3 sequence is 15 residues long. V lost 5 bases, J lost 0 bases, and 5 bases stayed unmatched. The CDR3 nucleotides are TGTGCCAGTAGTGATACAGGGGCTAGCACAGATACGCAGTATTTT. Protein: CASSDTGASTDTQYF.

J is TRBJ2-5 and V is TRBV5-1, with 11 nucleotides matching TRBD1. The CDR3 covers 15 residues. The V segment lost 3 bases and the J segment 2 bases; nucleotides outside the gene matches: 3. Germline V gene lookup returns CDR1 SGHRS and CDR2 YFSETQ. CDR3 nucleotide sequence: TGCGCCAGCAGCTACGGGACAGGGGGGCAAGAGACCCAGTACTTC. This gives the protein CASSYGTGGQETQYF. The full variable domain, in which reference TRBV5-1 and TRBJ2-5 provide the parts outside the CDR3, is KAGVTQTPRYLIKTRGQQVTLSCSPISGHRSVSWYQQTPGQGLQFLFEYFSETQRNKGNFPGRFSGRQFSNSRSEMNVSTLELGDSALYLCASSYGTGGQETQYFGPGTRLLVL.